This T cell receptor beta chain was sequenced during a study of neurological immune-mediated disorders. As for the study in general: The study included about 34 multiple sclerosis patients, roughly 30 relapsing-remitting and 3 secondary progressive. Findings and caveats of the study: Multiple sclerosis, the disease with the least TCR clonal expansion, fell below healthy controls, whereas HTLV-1-associated myelopathy showed the most. As far as clinical or MRI features were concerned, none was associated with the multiple sclerosis repertoire cluster.

Trimming took 5 bases from V and 0 from J, leaving 10 bases between them. Germline V CDR1 and CDR2: SEHNR, FQNEAQ (reference sequence). This CDR3 comprises 15 residues. In its sample, this clonotype was seen many times. The target antigen is unknown. TCRdb reprocessed the 5' RACE reads with MiXCR, giving one entry per CDR3 protein. The sample has tens of thousands of distinct CDR3 sequences, 4.5% seen once. The receptor's source is a man aged 25 to 40 with multiple sclerosis. Sequenced input: PBMCs. The V call is TRBV7-9, the J call TRBJ1-4; perhaps TRBD1 as D (5 bases). DNA of the CDR3: TGTGCCAGCAGCAGGGGACCGACAACTAATGAAAAACTGTTTTTT. Its translation: CASSRGPTTNEKLFF.